The clone carrying this T cell receptor beta chain has just a few counts. Its antigen is unknown. These data belong to a study of T cells in Graves' hyperthyroidism and ophthalmopathy. Study outcomes and limitations: Model-based prediction identified ophthalmopathy a median 6.5 months prior to its onset.

RNA transcripts gave rise to amplified TCR beta CDR3 regions. In the first-round RT-PCR of the TCR CDR3, the HTBI primer set was used. MiXCR, applied by TCRdb to the multiplex PCR reads, yields one record per CDR3 protein. Counted here are 360,000 or so distinct CDR3 sequences, about 15% occurring once; the ten biggest clones make up 15% to 20%. The CDR3 extends over 18 amino acids. Germline CDR1 reads PRHDT; CDR2 reads FYEKMQ (reference sequence). The ends lost 4 bases at V and 3 bases at J; junction bases unmatched: 8. This chain connects TRBV13 to TRBJ2-4, with TRBD2 matching 14 bases. This receptor was taken from a woman aged 60 to 75 with Graves' ophthalmopathy. The sample was blood. This CDR3 is CASSSLTSGRADKNIQYF. The CDR3 DNA is TGTGCCAGCAGCTCCTTGACTAGCGGGAGGGCCGACAAAAACATTCAGTACTTC.